This T cell receptor (beta chain) was recovered during a study of naive and memory T cell subsets. Both TRBC1 and TRBC2 were covered by a beta constant-region primer of two equimolar oligonucleotides. Ligated cDNA was amplified by four rounds of PCR with nested alpha and beta constant-region primers and SP2. Ligation attached a single-stranded oligonucleotide with a 12-nucleotide UMI and the SP2 primer to the cDNA 3' end. Using its own MiXCR run on the UMI-ligation and nested PCR reads, TCRdb lists one record per CDR3 protein. This sample has over 110,000 distinct CDR3 sequences; approximately 18% occur once, and the top ten carry around 0.63%. Overnight CMV lysate stimulation of fresh PBMCs defined donor CMV status by CD4+ IFNgamma. A word on this clonotype: Its specificity is unknown.

This CDR3 comprises 16 residues. V lost 3 bases and J lost 4, with 18 bases in between. Germline lookup yields CDR1 SGHVS and CDR2 FNYEAQ. Study-wide findings and caveats: Especially in CD8 cells, naive repertoires contained a few larger clonotypes, possibly CD45RA-re-expressing memory cells.

The gene calls are TRBV7-6 and TRBJ2-5; D uncertain. The clonotype comes from a human donor in good health. The sequenced sample consisted of naive CD8+ T cells from blood. The chain's CDR3 is CASSFLLGPTGETQYF. The CDR3 region has the DNA TGTGCCAGCAGCTTTCTCCTCGGCCCAACCGGAGAGACCCAGTACTTC. The whole variable domain, filled in from reference TRBV7-6 and TRBJ2-5, reads GAGVSQSPRYKVTKRGQDVALRCDPISGHVSLYWYRQALGQGPEFLTYFNYEAQQDKSGLPNDRFSAERPEGSISTLTIQRTEQRDSAMYRCASSFLLGPTGETQYFGPGTRLLVL.